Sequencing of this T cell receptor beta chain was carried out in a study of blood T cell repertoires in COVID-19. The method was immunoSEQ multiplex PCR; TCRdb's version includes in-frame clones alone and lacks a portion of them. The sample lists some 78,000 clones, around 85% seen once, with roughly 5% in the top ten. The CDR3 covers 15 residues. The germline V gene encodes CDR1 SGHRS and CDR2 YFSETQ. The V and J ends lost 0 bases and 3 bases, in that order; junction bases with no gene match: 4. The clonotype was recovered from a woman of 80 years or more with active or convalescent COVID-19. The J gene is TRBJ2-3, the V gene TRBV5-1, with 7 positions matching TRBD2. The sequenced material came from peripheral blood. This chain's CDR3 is CASSLGLAATDTQYF. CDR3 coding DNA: TGCGCCAGCAGCTTGGGGCTAGCGGCAACAGATACGCAGTATTTT.